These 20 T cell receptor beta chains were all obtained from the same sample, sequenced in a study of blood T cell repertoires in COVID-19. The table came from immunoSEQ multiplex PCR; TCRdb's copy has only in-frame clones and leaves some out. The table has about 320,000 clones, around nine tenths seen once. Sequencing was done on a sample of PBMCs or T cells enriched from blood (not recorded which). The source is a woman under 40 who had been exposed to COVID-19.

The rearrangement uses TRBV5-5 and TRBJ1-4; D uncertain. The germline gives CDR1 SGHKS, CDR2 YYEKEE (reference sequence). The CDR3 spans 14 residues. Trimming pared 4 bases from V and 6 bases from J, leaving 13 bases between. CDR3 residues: CASSPPTGYEKLFF. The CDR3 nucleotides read TGTGCCAGCAGCCCCCCCACGGGTTATGAAAAACTGTTTTTT.

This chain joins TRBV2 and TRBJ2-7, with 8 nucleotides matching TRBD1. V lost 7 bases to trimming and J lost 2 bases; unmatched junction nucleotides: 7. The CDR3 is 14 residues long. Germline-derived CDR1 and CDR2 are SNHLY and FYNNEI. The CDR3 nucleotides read TGTGCCAGCACCGCTGACAGGGGACCCTACGAGCAGTACTTC. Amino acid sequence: CASTADRGPYEQYF.

For the CDR3, the DNA is TGCGCCAGCAGCTTGGATCTGGGCCGGCCCGAAGCTTTCTTT. It translates to CASSLDLGRPEAFF. The V and J genes are TRBV5-1 and TRBJ1-1, with D uncertain. V dropped 0 bases and J dropped 8 bases, with 14 bases sitting between them. This CDR3 is 14 amino acids long. Germline-derived CDR1 and CDR2 are SGHRS and YFSETQ. Supplemented by reference TRBV5-1 and TRBJ1-1, the full variable domain reads KAGVTQTPRYLIKTRGQQVTLSCSPISGHRSVSWYQQTPGQGLQFLFEYFSETQRNKGNFPGRFSGRQFSNSRSEMNVSTLELGDSALYLCASSLDLGRPEAFFGQGTRLTVV.

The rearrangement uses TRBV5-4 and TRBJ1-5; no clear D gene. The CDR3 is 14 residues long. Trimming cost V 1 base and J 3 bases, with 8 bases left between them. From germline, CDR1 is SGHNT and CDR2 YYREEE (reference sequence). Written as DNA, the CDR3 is TGTGCCAGCAGCTTGTGGCCCCTCAATCAGCCCCAGCATTTT. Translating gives CASSLWPLNQPQHF. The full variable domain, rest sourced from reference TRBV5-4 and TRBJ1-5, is ETGVTQSPTHLIKTRGQQVTLRCSSQSGHNTVSWYQQALGQGPQFIFQYYREEENGRGNFPPRFSGLQFPNYSSELNVNALELDDSALYLCASSLWPLNQPQHFGDGTRLSIL.

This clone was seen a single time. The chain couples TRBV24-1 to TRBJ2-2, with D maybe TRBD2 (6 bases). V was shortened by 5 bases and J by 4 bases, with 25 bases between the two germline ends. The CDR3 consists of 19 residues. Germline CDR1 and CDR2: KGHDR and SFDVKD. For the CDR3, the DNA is TGTGCCACCAGTGCCCCCGGGCCAAAGCCGCCCGGGGGCACCGGGGAGCTGTTTTTT. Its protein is CATSAPGPKPPGGTGELFF.

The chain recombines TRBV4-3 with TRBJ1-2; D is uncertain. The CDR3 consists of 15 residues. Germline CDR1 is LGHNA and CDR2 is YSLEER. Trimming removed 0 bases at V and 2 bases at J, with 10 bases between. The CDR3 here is CASSQDATTNYGYTF. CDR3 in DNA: TGCGCCAGCAGCCAAGACGCGACAACCAACTATGGCTACACCTTC.

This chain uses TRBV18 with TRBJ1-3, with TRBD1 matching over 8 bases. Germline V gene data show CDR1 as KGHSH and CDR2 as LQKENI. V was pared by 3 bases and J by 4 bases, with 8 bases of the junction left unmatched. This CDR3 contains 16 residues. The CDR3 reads CASSPLGTGAGNTIYF. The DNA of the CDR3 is TGTGCCAGCTCACCCCTCGGGACAGGTGCAGGAAACACCATATATTTT. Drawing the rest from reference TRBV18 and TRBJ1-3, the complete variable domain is NAGVMQNPRHLVRRRGQEARLRCSPMKGHSHVYWYRQLPEEGLKFMVYLQKENIIDESGMPKERFSAEFPKEGPSILRIQQVVRGDSAAYFCASSPLGTGAGNTIYFGEGSWLTVV.

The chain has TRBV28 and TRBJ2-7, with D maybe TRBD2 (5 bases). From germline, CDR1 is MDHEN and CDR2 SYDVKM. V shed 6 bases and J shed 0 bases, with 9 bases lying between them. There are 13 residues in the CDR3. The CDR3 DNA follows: TGTGCCAGCAGGGTAGGGAGCTCCTACGAGCAGTACTTC. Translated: CASRVGSSYEQYF.

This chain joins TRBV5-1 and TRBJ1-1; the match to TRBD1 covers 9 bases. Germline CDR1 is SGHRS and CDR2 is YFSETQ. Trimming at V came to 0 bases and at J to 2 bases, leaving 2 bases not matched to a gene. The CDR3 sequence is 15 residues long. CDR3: CASSLGDRENTEAFF. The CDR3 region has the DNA TGCGCCAGCAGCTTGGGGGACAGGGAAAACACTGAAGCTTTCTTT.

The chain's CDR3 is CASSHQQVRETQYF. CDR3 coding DNA: TGCGCCAGCAGCCACCAACAGGTGCGGGAGACCCAGTACTTC. The chain links TRBV4-1 to TRBJ2-5, with a weak D call TRBD1 (5 bases). The V end was cut by 3 bases, the J end by 5 bases, with 13 bases between. Germline assignment: CDR1 MGHRA and CDR2 YSYEKL. The CDR3 runs to 14 residues.

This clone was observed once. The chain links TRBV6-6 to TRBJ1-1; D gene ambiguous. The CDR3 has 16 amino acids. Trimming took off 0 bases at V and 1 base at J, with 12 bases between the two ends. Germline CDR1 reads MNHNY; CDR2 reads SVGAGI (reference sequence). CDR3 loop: CASSYSAYHRNTEAFF. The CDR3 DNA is TGTGCCAGCAGTTACTCGGCGTACCACAGGAACACTGAAGCTTTCTTT.

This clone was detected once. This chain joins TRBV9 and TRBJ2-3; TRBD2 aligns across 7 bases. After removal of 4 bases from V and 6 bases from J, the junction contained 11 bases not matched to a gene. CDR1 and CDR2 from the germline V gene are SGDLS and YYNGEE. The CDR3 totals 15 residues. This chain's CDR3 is CASSPEGAGADTQYF. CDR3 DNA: TGTGCCAGCAGCCCAGAAGGTGCGGGAGCGGATACGCAGTATTTT.

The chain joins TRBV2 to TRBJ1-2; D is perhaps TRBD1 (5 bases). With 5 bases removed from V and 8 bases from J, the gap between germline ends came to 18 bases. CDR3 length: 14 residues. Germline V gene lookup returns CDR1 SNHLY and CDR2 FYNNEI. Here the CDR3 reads CASSPRGGTEGYTF. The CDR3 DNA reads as TGTGCCAGCAGTCCCAGAGGAGGGACTGAAGGCTACACCTTC.

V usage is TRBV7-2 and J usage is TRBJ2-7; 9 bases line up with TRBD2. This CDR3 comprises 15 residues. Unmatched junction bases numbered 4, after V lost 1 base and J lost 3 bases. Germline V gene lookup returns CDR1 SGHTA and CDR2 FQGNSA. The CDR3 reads CASSLGAGGFYEQYF. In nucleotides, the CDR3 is TGTGCCAGCAGCTTAGGAGCGGGGGGCTTCTACGAGCAGTACTTC.

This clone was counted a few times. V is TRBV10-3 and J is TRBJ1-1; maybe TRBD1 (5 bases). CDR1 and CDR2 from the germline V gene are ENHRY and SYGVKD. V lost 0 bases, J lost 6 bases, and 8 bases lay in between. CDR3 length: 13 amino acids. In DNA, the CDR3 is TGTGCCATCAGTGAGTCGACGGGGGCTGAAGCTTTCTTT. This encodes CAISESTGAEAFF.

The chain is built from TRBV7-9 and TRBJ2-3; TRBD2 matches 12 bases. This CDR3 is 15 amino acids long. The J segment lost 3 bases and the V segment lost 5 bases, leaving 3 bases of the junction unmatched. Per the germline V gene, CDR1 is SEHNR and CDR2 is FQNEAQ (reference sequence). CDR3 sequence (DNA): TGTGCCAGCAGCCAGACTAGCGGGGGTACAGATACGCAGTATTTT. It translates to CASSQTSGGTDTQYF.

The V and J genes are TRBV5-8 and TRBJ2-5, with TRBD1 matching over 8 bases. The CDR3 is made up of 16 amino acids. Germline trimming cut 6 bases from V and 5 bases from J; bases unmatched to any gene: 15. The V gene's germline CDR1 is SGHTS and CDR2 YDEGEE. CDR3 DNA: TGTGCCAGCACGTATTTCCAGGGGGCAATCAGGGAGACCCAGTACTTC. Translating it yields CASTYFQGAIRETQYF.

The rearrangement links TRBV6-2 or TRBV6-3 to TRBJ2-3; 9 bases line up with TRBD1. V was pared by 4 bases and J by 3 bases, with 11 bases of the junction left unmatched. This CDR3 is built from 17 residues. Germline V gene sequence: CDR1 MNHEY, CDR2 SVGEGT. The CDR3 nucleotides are TGTGCCAGCAGTTTCGCCCCGCGGGACAGGGTGACAGATACGCAGTATTTT. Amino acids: CASSFAPRDRVTDTQYF.

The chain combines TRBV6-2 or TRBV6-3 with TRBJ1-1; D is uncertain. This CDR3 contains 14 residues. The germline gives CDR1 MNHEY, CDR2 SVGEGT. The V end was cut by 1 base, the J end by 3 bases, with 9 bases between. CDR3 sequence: CASSYWVGDTEAFF. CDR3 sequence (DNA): TGTGCCAGCAGTTACTGGGTAGGAGACACTGAAGCTTTCTTT.

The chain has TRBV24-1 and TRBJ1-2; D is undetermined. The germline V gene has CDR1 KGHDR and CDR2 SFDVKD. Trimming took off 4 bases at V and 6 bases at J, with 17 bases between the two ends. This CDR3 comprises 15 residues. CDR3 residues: CATSDPGSIADGYTF. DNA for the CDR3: TGTGCCACCAGTGACCCGGGATCGATCGCGGATGGCTACACCTTC.